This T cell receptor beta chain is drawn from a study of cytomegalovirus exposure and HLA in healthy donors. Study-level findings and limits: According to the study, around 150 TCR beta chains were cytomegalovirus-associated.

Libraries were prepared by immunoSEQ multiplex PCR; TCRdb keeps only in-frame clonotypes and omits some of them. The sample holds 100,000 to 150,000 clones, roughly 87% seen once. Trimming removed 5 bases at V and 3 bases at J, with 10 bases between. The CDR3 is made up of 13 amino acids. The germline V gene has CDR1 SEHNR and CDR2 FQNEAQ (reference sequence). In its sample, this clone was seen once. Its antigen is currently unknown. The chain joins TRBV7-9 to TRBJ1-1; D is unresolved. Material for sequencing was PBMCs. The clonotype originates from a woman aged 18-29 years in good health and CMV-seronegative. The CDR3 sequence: CASSRGADTEAFF. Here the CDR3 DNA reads TGTGCCAGCAGCCGCGGCGCGGACACTGAAGCTTTCTTT.